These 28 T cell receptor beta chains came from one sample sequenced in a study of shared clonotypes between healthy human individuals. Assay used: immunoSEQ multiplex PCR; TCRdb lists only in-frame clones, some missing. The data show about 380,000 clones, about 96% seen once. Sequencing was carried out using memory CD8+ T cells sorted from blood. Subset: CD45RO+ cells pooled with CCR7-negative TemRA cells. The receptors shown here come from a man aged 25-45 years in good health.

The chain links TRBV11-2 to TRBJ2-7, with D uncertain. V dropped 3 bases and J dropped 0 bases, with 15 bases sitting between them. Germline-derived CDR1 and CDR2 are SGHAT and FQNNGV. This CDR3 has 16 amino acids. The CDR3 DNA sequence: TGTGCCAGCAGCTTTGCCGCGGCGGAGAACTCCTACGAGCAGTACTTC. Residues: CASSFAAAENSYEQYF.

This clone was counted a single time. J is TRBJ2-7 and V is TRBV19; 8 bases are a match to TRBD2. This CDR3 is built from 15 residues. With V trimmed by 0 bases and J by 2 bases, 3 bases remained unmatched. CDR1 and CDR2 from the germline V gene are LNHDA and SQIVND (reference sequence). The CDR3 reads CASSIEGSGAYEQYF. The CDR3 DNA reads TGTGCCAGTAGTATAGAAGGTAGCGGGGCCTACGAGCAGTACTTC. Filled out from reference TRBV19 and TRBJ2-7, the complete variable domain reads DGGITQSPKYLFRKEGQNVTLSCEQNLNHDAMYWYRQDPGQGLRLIYYSQIVNDFQKGDIAEGYSVSREKKESFPLTVTSAQKNPTAFYLCASSIEGSGAYEQYFGPGTRLTVT.

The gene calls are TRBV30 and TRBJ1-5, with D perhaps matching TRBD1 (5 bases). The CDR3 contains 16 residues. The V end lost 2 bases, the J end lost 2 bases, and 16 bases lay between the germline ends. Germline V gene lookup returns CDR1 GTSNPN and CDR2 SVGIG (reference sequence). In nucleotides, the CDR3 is TGTGCCTGGAGTCCTACACTTCGGACACGCAATCAGCCCCAGCATTTT. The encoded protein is CAWSPTLRTRNQPQHF.

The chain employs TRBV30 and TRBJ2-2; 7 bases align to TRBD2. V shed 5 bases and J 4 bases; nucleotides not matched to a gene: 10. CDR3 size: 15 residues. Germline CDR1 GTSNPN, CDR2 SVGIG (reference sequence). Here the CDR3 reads CAWGGSSLRTGELFF. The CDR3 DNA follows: TGTGCCTGGGGCGGGAGTTCTTTGCGCACCGGGGAGCTGTTTTTT.

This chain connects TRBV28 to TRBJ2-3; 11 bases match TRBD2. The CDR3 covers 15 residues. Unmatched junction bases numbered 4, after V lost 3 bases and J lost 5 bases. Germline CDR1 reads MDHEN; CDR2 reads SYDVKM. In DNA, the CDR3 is TGTGCCAGCAGTTTTGTTAGCGGGAGGGGAGATACGCAGTATTTT. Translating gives CASSFVSGRGDTQYF. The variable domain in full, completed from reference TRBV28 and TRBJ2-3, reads DVKVTQSSRYLVKRTGEKVFLECVQDMDHENMFWYRQDPGLGLRLIYFSYDVKMKEKGDIPEGYSVSREKKERFSLILESASTNQTSMYLCASSFVSGRGDTQYFGPGTRLTVL.

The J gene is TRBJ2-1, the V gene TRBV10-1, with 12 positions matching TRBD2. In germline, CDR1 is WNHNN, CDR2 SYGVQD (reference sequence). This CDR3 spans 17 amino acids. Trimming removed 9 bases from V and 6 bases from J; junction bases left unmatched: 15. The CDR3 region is CASPTSGSKGSGNEQFF. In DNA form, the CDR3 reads TGCGCCAGTCCGACTAGCGGGAGTAAAGGATCCGGCAATGAGCAGTTCTTC.

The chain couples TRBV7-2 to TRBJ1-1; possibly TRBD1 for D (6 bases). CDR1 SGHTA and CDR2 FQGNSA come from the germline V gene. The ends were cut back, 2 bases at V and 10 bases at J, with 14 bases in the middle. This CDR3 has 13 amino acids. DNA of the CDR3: TGTGCCAGCAGCTTAACCGCCCAGGGGCGAGCTTTCTTT. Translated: CASSLTAQGRAFF. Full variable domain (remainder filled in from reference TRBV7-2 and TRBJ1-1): GAGVSQSPSNKVTEKGKDVELRCDPISGHTALYWYRQSLGQGLEFLIYFQGNSAPDKSGLPSDRFSAERTGGSVSTLTIQRTQQEDSAVYLCASSLTAQGRAFFGQGTRLTVV.

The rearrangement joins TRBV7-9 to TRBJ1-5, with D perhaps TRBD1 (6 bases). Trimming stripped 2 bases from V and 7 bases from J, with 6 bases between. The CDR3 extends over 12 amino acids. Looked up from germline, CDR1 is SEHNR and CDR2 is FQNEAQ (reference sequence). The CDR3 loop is CASSLQGQPQHF. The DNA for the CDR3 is TGTGCCAGCAGCTTACAGGGGCAGCCCCAGCATTTT.

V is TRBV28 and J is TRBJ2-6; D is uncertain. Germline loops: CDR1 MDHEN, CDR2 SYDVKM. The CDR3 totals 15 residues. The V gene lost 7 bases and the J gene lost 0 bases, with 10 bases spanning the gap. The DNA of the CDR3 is TGTGCCAGCAATCCCGCGAGCTCTGGGGCCAACGTCCTGACTTTC. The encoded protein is CASNPASSGANVLTF.

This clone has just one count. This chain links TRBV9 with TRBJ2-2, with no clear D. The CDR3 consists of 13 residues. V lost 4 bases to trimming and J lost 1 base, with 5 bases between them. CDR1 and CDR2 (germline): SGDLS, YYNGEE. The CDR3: CASSPRNTGELFF. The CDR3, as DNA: TGTGCCAGCAGCCCGCGGAACACCGGGGAGCTGTTTTTT.

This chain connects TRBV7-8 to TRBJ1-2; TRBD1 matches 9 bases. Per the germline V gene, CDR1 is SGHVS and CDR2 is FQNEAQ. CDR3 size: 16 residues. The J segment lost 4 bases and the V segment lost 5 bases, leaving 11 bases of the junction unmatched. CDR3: CASSLTPGTGPYGYTF. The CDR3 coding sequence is TGTGCCAGCAGCCTAACTCCCGGGACAGGGCCCTATGGCTACACCTTC.

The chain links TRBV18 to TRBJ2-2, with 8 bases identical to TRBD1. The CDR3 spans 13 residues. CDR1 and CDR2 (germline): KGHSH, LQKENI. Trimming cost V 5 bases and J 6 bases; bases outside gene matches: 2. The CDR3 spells CASSGQGAGELFF. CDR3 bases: TGTGCCAGCTCAGGACAGGGCGCCGGGGAGCTGTTTTTT.

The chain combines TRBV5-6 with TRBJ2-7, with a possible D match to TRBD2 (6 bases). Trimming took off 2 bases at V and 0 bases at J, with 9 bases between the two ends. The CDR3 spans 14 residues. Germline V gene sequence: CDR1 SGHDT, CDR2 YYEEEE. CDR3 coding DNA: TGTGCCAGCAGCTTAGGGACTCACTCCTACGAGCAGTACTTC. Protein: CASSLGTHSYEQYF.

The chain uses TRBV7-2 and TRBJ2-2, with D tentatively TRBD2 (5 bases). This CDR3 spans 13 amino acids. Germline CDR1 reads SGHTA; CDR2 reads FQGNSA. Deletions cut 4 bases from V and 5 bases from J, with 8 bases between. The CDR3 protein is CASSWTLTGELFF. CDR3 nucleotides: TGTGCCAGCAGCTGGACTCTTACCGGGGAGCTGTTTTTT.

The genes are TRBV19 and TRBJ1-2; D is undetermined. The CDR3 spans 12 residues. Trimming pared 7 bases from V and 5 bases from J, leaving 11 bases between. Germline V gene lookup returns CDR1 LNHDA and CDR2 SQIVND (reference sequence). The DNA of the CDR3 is TGTGCCAGTACCCCTGGAGCGTATGGCTACACCTTC. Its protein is CASTPGAYGYTF.

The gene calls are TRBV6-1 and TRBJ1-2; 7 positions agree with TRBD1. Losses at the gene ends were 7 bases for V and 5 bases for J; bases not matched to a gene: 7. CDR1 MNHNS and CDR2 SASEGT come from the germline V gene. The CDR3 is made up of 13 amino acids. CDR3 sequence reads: CASTPQTGYGYTF. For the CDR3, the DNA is TGTGCCAGCACCCCCCAGACAGGGTATGGCTACACCTTC.

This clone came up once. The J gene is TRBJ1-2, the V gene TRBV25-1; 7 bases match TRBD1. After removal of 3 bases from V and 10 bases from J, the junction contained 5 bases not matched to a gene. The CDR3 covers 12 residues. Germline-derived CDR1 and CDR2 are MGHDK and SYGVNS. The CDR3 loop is CASSEQGVFYTF. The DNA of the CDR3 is TGTGCCAGCAGTGAGCAGGGGGTTTTCTACACCTTC.

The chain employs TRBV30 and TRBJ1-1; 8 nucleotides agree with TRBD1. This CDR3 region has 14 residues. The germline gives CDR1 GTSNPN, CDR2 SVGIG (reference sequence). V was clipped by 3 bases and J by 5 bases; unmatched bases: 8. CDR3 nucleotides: TGTGCCTGGAGCATTCGGACAGGGCGGACTGAAGCTTTCTTT. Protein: CAWSIRTGRTEAFF.

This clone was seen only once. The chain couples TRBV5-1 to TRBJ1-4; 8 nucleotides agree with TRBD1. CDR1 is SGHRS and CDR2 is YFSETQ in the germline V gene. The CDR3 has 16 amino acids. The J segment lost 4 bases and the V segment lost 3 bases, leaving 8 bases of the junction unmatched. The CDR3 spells CASSSFGQGGNEKLFF. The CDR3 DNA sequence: TGCGCCAGCAGCTCCTTCGGACAGGGAGGTAATGAAAAACTGTTTTTT.

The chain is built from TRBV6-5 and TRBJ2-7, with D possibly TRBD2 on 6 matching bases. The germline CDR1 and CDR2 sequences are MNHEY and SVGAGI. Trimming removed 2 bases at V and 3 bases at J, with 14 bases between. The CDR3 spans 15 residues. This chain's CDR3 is CASSYGPGEGYEQYF. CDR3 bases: TGTGCCAGCAGTTACGGACCGGGAGAGGGCTACGAGCAGTACTTC.

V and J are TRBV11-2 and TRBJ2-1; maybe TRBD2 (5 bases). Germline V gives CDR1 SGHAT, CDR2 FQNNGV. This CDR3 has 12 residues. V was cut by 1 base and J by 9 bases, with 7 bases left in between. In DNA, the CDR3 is TGTGCCAGCAGCTTAGGTGGAGGTGAGCAGTTCTTC. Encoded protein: CASSLGGGEQFF.

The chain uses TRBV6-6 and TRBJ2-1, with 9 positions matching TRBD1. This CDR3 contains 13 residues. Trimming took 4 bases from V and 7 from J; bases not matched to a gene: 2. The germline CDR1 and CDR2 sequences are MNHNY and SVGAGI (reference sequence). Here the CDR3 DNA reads TGTGCCAGCAGTTTCGGGACAGGGAATGAGCAGTTCTTC. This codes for CASSFGTGNEQFF.

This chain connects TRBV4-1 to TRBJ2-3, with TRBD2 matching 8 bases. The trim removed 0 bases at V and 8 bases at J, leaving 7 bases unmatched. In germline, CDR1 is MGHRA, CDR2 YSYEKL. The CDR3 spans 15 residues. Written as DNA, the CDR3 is TGCGCCAGCAGCCAAGAGGGCCTAGCGGGTAGTACGCAGTATTTT. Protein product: CASSQEGLAGSTQYF.

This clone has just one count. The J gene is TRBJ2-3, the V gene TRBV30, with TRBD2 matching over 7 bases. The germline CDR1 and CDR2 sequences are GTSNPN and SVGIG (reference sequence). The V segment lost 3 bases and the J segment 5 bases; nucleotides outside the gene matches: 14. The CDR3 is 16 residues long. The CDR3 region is CAWRDYRREPGDTQYF. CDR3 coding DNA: TGTGCCTGGAGGGACTACCGGCGGGAGCCAGGAGATACGCAGTATTTT.

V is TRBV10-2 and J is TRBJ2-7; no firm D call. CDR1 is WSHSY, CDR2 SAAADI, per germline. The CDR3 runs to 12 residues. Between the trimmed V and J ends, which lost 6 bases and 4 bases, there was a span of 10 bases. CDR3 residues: CASSRTVYEQYF. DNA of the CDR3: TGCGCCAGCAGCCGGACGGTATACGAGCAGTACTTC.

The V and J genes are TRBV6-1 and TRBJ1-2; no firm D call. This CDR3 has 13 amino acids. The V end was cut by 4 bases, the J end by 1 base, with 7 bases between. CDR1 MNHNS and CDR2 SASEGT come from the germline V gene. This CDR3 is CASSVWGNYGYTF. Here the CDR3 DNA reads TGTGCCAGCAGTGTCTGGGGTAACTATGGCTACACCTTC.

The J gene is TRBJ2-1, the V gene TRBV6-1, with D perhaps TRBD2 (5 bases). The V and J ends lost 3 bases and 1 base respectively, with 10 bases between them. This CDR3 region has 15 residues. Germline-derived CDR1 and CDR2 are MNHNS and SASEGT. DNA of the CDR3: TGTGCCAGCAGTGATCTCCAGCGGTCCTACAATGAGCAGTTCTTC. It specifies CASSDLQRSYNEQFF.

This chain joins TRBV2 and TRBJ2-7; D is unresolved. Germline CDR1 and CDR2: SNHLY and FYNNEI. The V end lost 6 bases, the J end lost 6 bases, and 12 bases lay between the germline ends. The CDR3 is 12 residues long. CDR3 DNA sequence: TGTGCCAGCAGGCCAGACATACCCGAGCAGTACTTC. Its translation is CASRPDIPEQYF.